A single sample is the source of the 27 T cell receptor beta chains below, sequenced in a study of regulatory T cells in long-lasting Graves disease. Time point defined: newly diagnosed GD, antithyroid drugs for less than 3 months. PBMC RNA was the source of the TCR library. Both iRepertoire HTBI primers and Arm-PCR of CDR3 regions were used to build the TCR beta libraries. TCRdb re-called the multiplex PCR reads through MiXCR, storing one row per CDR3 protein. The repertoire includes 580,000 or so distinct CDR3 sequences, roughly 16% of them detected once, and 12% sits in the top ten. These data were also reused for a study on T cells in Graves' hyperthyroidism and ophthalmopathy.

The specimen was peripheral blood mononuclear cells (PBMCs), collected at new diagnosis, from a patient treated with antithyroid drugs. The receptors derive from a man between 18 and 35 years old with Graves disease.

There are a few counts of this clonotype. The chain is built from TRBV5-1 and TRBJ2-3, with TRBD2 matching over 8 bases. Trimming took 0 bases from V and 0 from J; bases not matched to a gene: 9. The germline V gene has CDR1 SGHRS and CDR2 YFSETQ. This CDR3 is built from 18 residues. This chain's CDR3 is CASSLGGLAWDSTDTQYF. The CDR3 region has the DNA TGCGCCAGCAGCTTGGGAGGACTAGCTTGGGACAGCACAGATACGCAGTATTTT.

CDR3 nucleotides: TGTGCCAGCAGCTTAGAGAGGAACAATGAGCAGTTCTTC. It specifies CASSLERNNEQFF. V usage is TRBV7-8 and J usage is TRBJ2-1, with D hard to call. Per the germline V gene, CDR1 is SGHVS and CDR2 is FQNEAQ. Trimming left V 1 base short and J 5 bases short, with 6 bases between. This CDR3 is 13 amino acids long. The full variable domain, in which reference TRBV7-8 and TRBJ2-1 provide the parts outside the CDR3, is GAGVSQSPRYKVAKRGQDVALRCDPISGHVSLFWYQQALGQGPEFLTYFQNEAQLDKSGLPSDRFFAERPEGSVSTLKIQRTQQEDSAVYLCASSLERNNEQFFGPGTRLTVL.

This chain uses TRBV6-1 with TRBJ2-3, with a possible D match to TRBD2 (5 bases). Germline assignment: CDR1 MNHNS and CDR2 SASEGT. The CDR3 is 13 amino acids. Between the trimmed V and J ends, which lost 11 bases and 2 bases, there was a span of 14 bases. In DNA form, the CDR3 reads TGTGCCGCCGGCGGGTTGTTCACAGATACGCAGTATTTT. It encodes CAAGGLFTDTQYF.

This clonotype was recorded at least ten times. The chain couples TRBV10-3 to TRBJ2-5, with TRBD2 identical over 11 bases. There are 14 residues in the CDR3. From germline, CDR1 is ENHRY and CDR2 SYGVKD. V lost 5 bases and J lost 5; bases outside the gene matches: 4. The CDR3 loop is CAISRLAGTETQYF. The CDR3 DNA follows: TGTGCCATCAGTAGACTAGCGGGAACTGAGACCCAGTACTTC.

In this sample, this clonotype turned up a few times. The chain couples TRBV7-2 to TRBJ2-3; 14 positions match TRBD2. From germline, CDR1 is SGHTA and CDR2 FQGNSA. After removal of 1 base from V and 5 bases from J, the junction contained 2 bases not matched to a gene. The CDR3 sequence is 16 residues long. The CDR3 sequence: CASSLEGTSGRDTQYF. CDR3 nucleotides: TGTGCCAGCAGCTTAGAAGGGACTAGCGGGAGAGATACGCAGTATTTT.

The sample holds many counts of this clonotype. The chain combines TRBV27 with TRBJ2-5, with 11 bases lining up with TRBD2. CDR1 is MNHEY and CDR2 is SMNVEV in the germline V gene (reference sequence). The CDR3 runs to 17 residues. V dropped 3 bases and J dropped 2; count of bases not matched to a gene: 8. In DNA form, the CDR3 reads TGTGCCAGCAGTTTTTCAAGGGTAGCGGGAGGGCAAGAGACCCAGTACTTC. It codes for CASSFSRVAGGQETQYF.

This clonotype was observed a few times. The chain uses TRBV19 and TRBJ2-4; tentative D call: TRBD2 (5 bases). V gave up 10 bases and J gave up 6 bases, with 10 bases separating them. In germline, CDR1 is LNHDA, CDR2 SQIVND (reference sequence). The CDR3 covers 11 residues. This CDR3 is CATKSGNIQYF. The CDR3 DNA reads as TGTGCCACAAAGAGCGGAAACATTCAGTACTTC.

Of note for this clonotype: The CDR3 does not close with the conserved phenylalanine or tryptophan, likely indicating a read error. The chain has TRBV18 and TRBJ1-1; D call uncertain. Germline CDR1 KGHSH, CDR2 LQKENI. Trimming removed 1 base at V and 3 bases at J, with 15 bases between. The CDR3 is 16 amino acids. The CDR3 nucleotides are TGTGCCAGCTCACCACTGTCTCATGGTTTGGACACTGAAGCTTTCCTT. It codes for CASSPLSHGLDTEAFL.

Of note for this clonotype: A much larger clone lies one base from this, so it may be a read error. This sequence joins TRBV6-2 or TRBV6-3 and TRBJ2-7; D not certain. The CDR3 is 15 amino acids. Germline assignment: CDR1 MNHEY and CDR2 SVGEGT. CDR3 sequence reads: CASSEAAGSSCEQYF. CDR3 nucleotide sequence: TGTGCCAGCAGTGAAGCCGCAGGTTCCTCCTGCGAGCAGTACTTC.

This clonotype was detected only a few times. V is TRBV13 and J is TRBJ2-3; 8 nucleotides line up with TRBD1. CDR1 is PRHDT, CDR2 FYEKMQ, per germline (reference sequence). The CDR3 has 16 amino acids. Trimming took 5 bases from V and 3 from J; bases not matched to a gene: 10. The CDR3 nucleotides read TGTGCCAGCAGCGGGGAGACAGGGGCTGGGACAGATACGCAGTATTTT. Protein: CASSGETGAGTDTQYF. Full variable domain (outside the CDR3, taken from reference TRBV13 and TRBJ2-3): AAGVIQSPRHLIKEKRETATLKCYPIPRHDTVYWYQQGPGQDPQFLISFYEKMQSDKGSIPDRFSAQQFSDYHSELNMSSLELGDSALYFCASSGETGAGTDTQYFGPGTRLTVL.

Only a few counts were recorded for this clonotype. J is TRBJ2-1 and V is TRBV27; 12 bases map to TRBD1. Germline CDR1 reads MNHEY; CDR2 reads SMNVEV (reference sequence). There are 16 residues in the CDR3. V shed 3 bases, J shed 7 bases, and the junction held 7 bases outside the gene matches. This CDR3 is CASSFRDRGRRNEQFF. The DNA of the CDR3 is TGTGCCAGCAGTTTCCGGGACAGGGGGCGCAGAAATGAGCAGTTCTTC.

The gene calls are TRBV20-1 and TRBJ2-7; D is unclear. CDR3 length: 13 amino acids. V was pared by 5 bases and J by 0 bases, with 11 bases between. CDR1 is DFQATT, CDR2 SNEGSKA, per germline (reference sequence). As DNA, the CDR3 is TGCAGTGCTCAAGACGCCGACTCCTACGAGCAGTACTTC. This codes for CSAQDADSYEQYF.

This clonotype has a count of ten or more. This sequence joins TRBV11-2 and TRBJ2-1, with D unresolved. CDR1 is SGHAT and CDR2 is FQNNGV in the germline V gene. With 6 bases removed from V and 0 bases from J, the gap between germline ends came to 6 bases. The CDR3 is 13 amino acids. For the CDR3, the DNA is TGTGCCAGCAGAGGTAGCTCCTACAATGAGCAGTTCTTC. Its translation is CASRGSSYNEQFF. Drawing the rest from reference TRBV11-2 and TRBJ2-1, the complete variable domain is EAGVAQSPRYKIIEKRQSVAFWCNPISGHATLYWYQQILGQGPKLLIQFQNNGVVDDSQLPKDRFSAERLKGVDSTLKIQPAKLEDSAVYLCASRGSSYNEQFFGPGTRLTVL.

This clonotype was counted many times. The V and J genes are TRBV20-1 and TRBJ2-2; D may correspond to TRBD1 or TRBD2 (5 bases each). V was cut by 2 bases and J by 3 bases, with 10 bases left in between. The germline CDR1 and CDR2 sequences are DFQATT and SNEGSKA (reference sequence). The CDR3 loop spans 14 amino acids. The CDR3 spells CSARRGPDTGELFF. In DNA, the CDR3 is TGCAGTGCTAGAAGGGGACCAGACACCGGGGAGCTGTTTTTT.

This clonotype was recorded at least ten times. The CDR3 region has the DNA TGCGCCAGCAGCGCGGGACTAGCGGGAGGGGGGGGGAGAAATGAGCAGTTCTTC. This codes for CASSAGLAGGGGRNEQFF. This chain connects TRBV5-1 to TRBJ2-1; 16 bases are a match to TRBD2. CDR1 and CDR2 (germline): SGHRS, YFSETQ. J lost 7 bases, V lost 4 bases, and 11 bases had no gene match. This CDR3 contains 18 residues. Using reference TRBV5-1 and TRBJ2-1 for the parts outside the CDR3, the full variable domain is KAGVTQTPRYLIKTRGQQVTLSCSPISGHRSVSWYQQTPGQGLQFLFEYFSETQRNKGNFPGRFSGRQFSNSRSEMNVSTLELGDSALYLCASSAGLAGGGGRNEQFFGPGTRLTVL.

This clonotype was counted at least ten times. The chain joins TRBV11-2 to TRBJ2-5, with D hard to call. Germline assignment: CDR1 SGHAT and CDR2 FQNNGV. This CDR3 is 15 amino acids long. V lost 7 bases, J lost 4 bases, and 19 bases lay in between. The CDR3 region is CASTTLNPSGETQYF. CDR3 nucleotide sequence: TGTGCCAGCACTACACTGAATCCGAGTGGAGAGACCCAGTACTTC.

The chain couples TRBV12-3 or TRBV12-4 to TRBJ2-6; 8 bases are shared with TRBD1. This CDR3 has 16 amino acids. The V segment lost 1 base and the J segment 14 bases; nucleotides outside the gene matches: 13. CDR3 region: CASSLGPGTGLHILTF. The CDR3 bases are TGTGCCAGCAGTTTAGGTCCCGGGACAGGTCTCCACATCCTGACTTTC.

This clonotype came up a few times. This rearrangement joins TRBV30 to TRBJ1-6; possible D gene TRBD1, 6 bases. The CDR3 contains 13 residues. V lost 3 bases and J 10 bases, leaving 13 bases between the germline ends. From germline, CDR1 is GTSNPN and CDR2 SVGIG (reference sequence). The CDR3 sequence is CAWSEGDRSPLHF. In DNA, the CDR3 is TGTGCCTGGAGCGAGGGGGATCGCTCACCCCTCCACTTT. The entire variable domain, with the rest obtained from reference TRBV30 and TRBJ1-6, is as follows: SQTIHQWPATLVQPVGSPLSLECTVEGTSNPNLYWYRQAAGRGLQLLFYSVGIGQISSEVPQNLSASRPQDRQFILSSKKLLLSDSGFYLCAWSEGDRSPLHFGNGTRLTVT.

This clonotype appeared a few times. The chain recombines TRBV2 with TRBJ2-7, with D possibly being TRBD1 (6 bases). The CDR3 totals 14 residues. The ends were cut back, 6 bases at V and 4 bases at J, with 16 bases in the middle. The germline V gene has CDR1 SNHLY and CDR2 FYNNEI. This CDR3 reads CASSPQGIRYEQYF. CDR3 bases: TGTGCCAGCAGCCCACAGGGTATTCGATACGAGCAGTACTTC.

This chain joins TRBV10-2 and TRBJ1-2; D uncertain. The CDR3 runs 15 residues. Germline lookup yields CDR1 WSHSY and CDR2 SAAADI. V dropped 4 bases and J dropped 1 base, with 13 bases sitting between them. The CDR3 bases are TGCGCCAGCAGTGGAGGCCAAGCAATTAACTATGGCTACACCTTC. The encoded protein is CASSGGQAINYGYTF.

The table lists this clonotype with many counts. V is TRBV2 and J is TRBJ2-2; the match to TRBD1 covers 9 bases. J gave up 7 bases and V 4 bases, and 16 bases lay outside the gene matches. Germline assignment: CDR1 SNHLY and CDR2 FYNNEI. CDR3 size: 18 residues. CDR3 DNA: TGTGCCAGCAGTGCACTTCCGGGACAGGGAGTCGTCGGCGGGGAGCTGTTTTTT. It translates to CASSALPGQGVVGGELFF.

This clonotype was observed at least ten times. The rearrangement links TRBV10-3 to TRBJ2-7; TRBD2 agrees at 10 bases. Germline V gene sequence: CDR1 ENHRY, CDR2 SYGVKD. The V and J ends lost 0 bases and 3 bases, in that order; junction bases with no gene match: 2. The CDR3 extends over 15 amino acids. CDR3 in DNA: TGTGCCATCAGTGAGTCCGGACTAGCGGACTACGAGCAGTACTTC. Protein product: CAISESGLADYEQYF.

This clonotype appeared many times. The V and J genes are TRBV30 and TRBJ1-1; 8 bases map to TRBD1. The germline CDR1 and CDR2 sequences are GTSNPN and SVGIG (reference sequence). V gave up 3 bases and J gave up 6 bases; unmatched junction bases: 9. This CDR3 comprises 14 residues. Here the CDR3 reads CAWRESQGAAEAFF. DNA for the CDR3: TGTGCCTGGAGAGAGAGCCAGGGGGCCGCTGAAGCTTTCTTT.

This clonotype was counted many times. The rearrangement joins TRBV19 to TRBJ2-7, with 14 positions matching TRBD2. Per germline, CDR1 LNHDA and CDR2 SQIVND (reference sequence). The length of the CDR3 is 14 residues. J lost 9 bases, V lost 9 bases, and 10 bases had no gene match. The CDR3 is CARGTSGGSSWQYF. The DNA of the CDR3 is TGTGCCAGAGGGACTAGCGGGGGCTCGTCGTGGCAGTACTTC. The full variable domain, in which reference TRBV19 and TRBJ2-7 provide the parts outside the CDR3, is DGGITQSPKYLFRKEGQNVTLSCEQNLNHDAMYWYRQDPGQGLRLIYYSQIVNDFQKGDIAEGYSVSREKKESFPLTVTSAQKNPTAFYLCARGTSGGSSWQYFGPGTRLTVT.

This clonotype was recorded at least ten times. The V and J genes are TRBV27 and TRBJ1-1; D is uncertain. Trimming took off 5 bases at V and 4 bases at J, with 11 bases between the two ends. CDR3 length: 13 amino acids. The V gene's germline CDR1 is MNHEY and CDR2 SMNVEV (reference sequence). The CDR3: CASSPRVFTEAFF. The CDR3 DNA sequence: TGTGCCAGCAGTCCTCGGGTATTCACTGAAGCTTTCTTT.

The CDR3 nucleotides read TGCGCCAGCAGCTGGCCGGAGAGAGATAGGGGCAATGAGCAGTTCTTC. Protein sequence: CASSWPERDRGNEQFF. The genes are TRBV4-1 and TRBJ2-1; tentative D call: TRBD1 (5 bases). Trimming cost V 5 bases and J 6 bases, with 20 bases left between them. Germline CDR1 and CDR2: MGHRA and YSYEKL. This CDR3 has 16 amino acids.

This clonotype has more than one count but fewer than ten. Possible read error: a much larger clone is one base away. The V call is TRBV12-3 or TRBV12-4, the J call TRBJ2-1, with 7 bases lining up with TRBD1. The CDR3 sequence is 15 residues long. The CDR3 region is CASSSPRDSHNEQLF. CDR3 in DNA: TGTGCCAGCAGTTCACCCCGGGACAGCCACAATGAGCAGCTCTTC.